The T cell receptor beta chain under discussion was sequenced for a study of blood T cell repertoires in COVID-19 (TCRdb year 2020). Regarding the study in general: Samples from collaborators originated in the United States, Italy and Spain and spanned both the acute and convalescent phases of COVID-19. The prospective study material was composed of cDNA or gDNA derived from T cells, B-cell-depleted T cells, or PBMCs. Deeply sampled blood TCRbeta repertoires from subjects exposed to, actively infected with, or recovered from COVID-19 were included in the dataset. The repertoires were released in a freely available public database intended as a resource for research on the immune response to SARS-CoV-2. Samples came from the ongoing ImmuneRACE study (first 160 participants) plus 1,254 subjects from 6 global collaborators. Nearly every sample came with metadata listing a de-identified subject ID, COVID-19 status, age in years and sex. Where HLA class I and class II types were available, the types were taken from metadata supplied by the sample provider, not from assay-based typing. The full study reports these points: Clinical and demographic metadata were provided uncurated, with the amount varying by source and participant.

TCRbeta CDR3 regions were amplified from genomic DNA by means of the immunoSEQ Assay, a bias-controlled multiplex PCR. The paper's processing steps were these. The number of nucleated cells in each sample was estimated by amplification of reference gene primers within the assay. To quantify the absolute abundance of each unique TCRbeta CDR3 rearrangement, sequence reads were collapsed and filtered. For each sample, productive Simpson clonality was calculated as the square root of Simpson's diversity index over productive rearrangements. TCRdb stores this immuneACCESS table with in-frame sequences only. Part of the clones is absent; in the studies checked, under half of the shortfall reflects unresolved V genes, and no reason is known for the rest. V, J and clone size were drawn from that table, and D and trimming were deduced from the DNA. Across this sample there are approximately 280,000 clones, with roughly 80% seen only once. Around 5% of the sample belongs to the ten largest clones.

In the prospective study, participants were 18 to 89 years old, resided in approximately 25 geographic areas of the United States, and were enrolled through a virtual design. In the prospective study, cohorts were assigned on the basis of participant-reported clinical history obtained from a screening survey and a study questionnaire. A participant counted as exposed if, within 2 weeks of entering the study, that participant had been in contact with someone who had a PCR-confirmed or clinician-diagnosed COVID-19 case. Mobile phlebotomists in the prospective study collected whole blood, serum and a nasopharyngeal or oropharyngeal swab from every participant. Prospective study participants could optionally give additional blood draws and questionnaires over a roughly 2-month period. Prospective study blood samples were shipped either frozen or at room temperature before DNA extraction. As to this clone: No cognate antigen has been identified for it. Base quality data are lacking; no much larger clone is found one base away.

The CDR3 covers 16 residues, taking in both the cysteine and the phenylalanine. Only CDR3 DNA is held: 48 bases, read in frame from base 1. For this chain, trimming is 5 bases at the V end and 5 bases at the J end, and the number of junction bases without a gene match is 10. CDR1 SGHVS and CDR2 FQNEAQ were looked up in the germline V gene. The clonotype comes from a man aged 40-49 years who had been exposed to COVID-19. The rearrangement combines TRBV7-8 with TRBJ2-5, with TRBD2 identical over 11 junction bases. Material for sequencing was PBMCs or T cells enriched from blood (not recorded which). The sequence in DNA is TGTGCCAGCAGCGCCAGACTAGCGGGAACGTTGGAGACCCAGTACTTC. Translation gives CASSARLAGTLETQYF.